The clone carrying this TCR beta chain was counted at least ten times. Its antigen is not identified. The data stem from a study of CD8 T cells in ankylosing spondylitis. General study findings and limits: It was reported that disease-linked clones were significantly enriched in matched ankylosing spondylitis synovial fluid. Both synovial fluid and blood in reactive arthritis had previously been reported to carry some motif variants.

This CDR3 is built from 13 residues. V lost 6 bases to trimming and J lost 2 bases, with 13 bases between them. CDR1 DFQATT and CDR2 SNEGSKA come from the germline V gene (reference sequence). TCRdb recomputed calls from the 5' RACE reads with MiXCR, one row per CDR3 protein. The sample holds about 240,000 distinct CDR3 sequences, roughly 8.6% seen once. The V and J genes are TRBV20-1 and TRBJ2-5; D gene ambiguous. This TCR derives from a male donor with ankylosing spondylitis or in good health (not recorded which). Sequenced: blood, either unsorted or a sorted T cell fraction (not recorded which). The CDR3 sequence is CSATPSRQETQYF. The CDR3 nucleotides are TGCAGTGCAACCCCGAGTCGTCAAGAGACCCAGTACTTC.